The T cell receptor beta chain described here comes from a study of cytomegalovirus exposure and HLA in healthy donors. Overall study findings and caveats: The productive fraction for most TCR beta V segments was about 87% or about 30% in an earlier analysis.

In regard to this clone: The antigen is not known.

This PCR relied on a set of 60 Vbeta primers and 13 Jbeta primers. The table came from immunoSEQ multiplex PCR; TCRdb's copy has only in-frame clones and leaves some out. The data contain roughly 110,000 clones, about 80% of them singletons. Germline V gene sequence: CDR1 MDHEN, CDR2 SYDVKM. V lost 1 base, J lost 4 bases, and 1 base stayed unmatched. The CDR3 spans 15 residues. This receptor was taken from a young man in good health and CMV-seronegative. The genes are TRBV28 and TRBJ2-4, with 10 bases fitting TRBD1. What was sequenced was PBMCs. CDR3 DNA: TGTGCCAGCAGTTTATTGGGACAGGGGAAAAACATTCAGTACTTC. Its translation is CASSLLGQGKNIQYF. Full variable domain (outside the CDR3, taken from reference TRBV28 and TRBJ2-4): DVKVTQSSRYLVKRTGEKVFLECVQDMDHENMFWYRQDPGLGLRLIYFSYDVKMKEKGDIPEGYSVSREKKERFSLILESASTNQTSMYLCASSLLGQGKNIQYFGAGTRLSVL.